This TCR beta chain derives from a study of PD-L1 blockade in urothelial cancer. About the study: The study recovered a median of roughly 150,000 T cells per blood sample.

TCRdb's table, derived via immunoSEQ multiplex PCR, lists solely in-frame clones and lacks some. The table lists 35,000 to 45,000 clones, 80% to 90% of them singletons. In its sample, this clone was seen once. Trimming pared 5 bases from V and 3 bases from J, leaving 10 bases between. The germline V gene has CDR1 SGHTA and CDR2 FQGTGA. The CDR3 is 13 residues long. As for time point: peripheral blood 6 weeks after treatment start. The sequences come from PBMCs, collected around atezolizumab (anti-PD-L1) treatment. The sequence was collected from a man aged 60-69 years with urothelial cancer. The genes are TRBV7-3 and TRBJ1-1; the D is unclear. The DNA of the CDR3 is TGTGCCAGCAGCAACCCCGGGGACACTGAAGCTTTCTTT. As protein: CASSNPGDTEAFF.